This T cell receptor (beta chain) emerged from a study of blood T cell repertoires in COVID-19. The overall study: Specimens from acute and convalescent COVID-19 originated in the United States, Italy and Spain. Sources were T cells, B-cell-depleted T cells, or PBMCs; the material itself was cDNA or gDNA.

Profiled with immunoSEQ multiplex PCR; TCRdb holds only in-frame clones, not every one. The table has about 53,000 clones, more than 90% seen once. The CDR3 is made up of 18 amino acids. The V gene end was trimmed by 5 bases and the J gene end by 1 base; junction bases not matched to a gene: 13. CDR1 is LNHDA and CDR2 is SQIVND in the germline V gene (reference sequence). The chain has TRBV19 and TRBJ2-4; 8 bases match TRBD1. This TCR came from a human donor in a cohort sampled during active COVID-19. The material sequenced was peripheral blood. The CDR3 loop is CASSSDREFLMAKNIQYF. CDR3 in DNA: TGTGCCAGTAGTTCGGACAGGGAGTTTCTTATGGCCAAAAACATTCAGTACTTC. Complete variable domain (other parts from reference TRBV19 and TRBJ2-4): DGGITQSPKYLFRKEGQNVTLSCEQNLNHDAMYWYRQDPGQGLRLIYYSQIVNDFQKGDIAEGYSVSREKKESFPLTVTSAQKNPTAFYLCASSSDREFLMAKNIQYFGAGTRLSVL.